This T cell receptor (beta chain) emerged from a study of early T cells in non-severe SARS-CoV-2 infection. Study-level background: The sequenced material was bulk RNA from unsorted whole blood, and its chains were unpaired.

This CDR3 has 15 amino acids. The V and J ends lost 4 bases and 0 bases respectively, with 12 bases between them. The germline V gene encodes CDR1 MNHEY and CDR2 SMNVEV (reference sequence). Individual cDNA molecules received unique molecular identifiers. Each CDR3 protein is one row after TCRdb ran MiXCR on the 5' RACE reads. The data contain tens of thousands of distinct CDR3 sequences, about 6% of them singletons. The origin of this receptor is an adult who was a healthcare worker with PCR-confirmed SARS-CoV-2 infection or an uninfected control (not recorded which). Material: whole blood, obtained at baseline. The chain combines TRBV27 with TRBJ2-5; D might be TRBD1 (6 bases). The DNA for the CDR3 is TGTGCCAGCAGTTCCGCCTGGGGGCACCAAGAGACCCAGTACTTC. This sequence encodes CASSSAWGHQETQYF.